These 20 T cell receptor beta chains were all obtained from the same sample, sequenced in a study of T cell responses to AZD1222 COVID-19 vaccine (dated by TCRdb to 2020 to 2023). The method behind the library was the immunoSEQ multiplex PCR assay. The table was pulled from immuneACCESS by TCRdb, which kept in-frame rearrangements only. Such tables lose some clones; where checked, under half of the loss comes from unresolved V genes, and the rest has no known cause. Across this sample there are tens of thousands of clones, with roughly 84% seen only once. The ten biggest clones cover roughly 21% of the sample. This specimen's time point label, per the study, means: baseline before first vaccination. The sequencing here drew on peripheral blood, taken on day 0 of AZD1222 vaccination. Receptor source: an adult in good health.

DNA for the CDR3: TGTGCCATCAGTGAGTCGAGGCAAGAGACCCAGTACTTC. It encodes CAISESRQETQYF. The chain combines TRBV10-3 with TRBJ2-5; no clear D gene. This CDR3 has 13 residues. Trimming cost V 0 bases and J 2 bases, with 4 bases left between them. Germline lookup yields CDR1 ENHRY and CDR2 SYGVKD.

The chain recombines TRBV28 with TRBJ1-2, with D uncertain. Looked up from germline, CDR1 is MDHEN and CDR2 is SYDVKM. There are 14 residues in the CDR3. Trimming took off 10 bases at V and 4 bases at J, with 19 bases between the two ends. The CDR3 DNA sequence: TGTGCCACCCTACCCACTTGGAGTACCTATGGCTACACCTTC. It is translated as CATLPTWSTYGYTF.

The chain carries TRBV18 and TRBJ2-1, with TRBD2 matching over 7 bases. V trimming: 3 bases; J trimming: 2 bases; junction bases outside the gene matches: 4. The CDR3 consists of 15 residues. In germline, CDR1 is KGHSH, CDR2 LQKENI. The CDR3 region has the DNA TGTGCCAGCTCACCTAGAGCGGGACCCTACAATGAGCAGTTCTTC. It is translated as CASSPRAGPYNEQFF.

The chain recombines TRBV7-8 with TRBJ2-2, with 8 bases lining up with TRBD1. The ends lost 5 bases at V and 6 bases at J; junction bases unmatched: 5. CDR1 and CDR2 from the germline V gene are SGHVS and FQNEAQ. The CDR3 is 14 amino acids. The CDR3 region is CASSQQGVAGELFF. The CDR3 DNA sequence: TGTGCCAGCAGCCAACAGGGGGTGGCCGGGGAGCTGTTTTTT.

The rearrangement uses TRBV29-1 and TRBJ2-1; TRBD2 agrees at 8 bases. The CDR3 extends over 13 amino acids. Germline V gene lookup returns CDR1 SQVTM and CDR2 ANQGSEA. V shed 8 bases, J shed 9 bases, and the junction held 12 bases outside the gene matches. CDR3 nucleotides: TGCAGCACCTCGGTCGGGGGGGCCTCTGAGCAGTTCTTC. It encodes CSTSVGGASEQFF.

This clone was observed once. This chain joins TRBV7-9 and TRBJ1-1; D is undetermined. Per germline, CDR1 SEHNR and CDR2 FQNEAQ (reference sequence). V lost 2 bases and J 3 bases, leaving 10 bases between the germline ends. There are 14 residues in the CDR3. The CDR3: CASSLSPEYTEAFF. CDR3 DNA sequence: TGTGCCAGCAGCTTATCGCCGGAATACACTGAAGCTTTCTTT. Based on the CDR3 plus reference TRBV7-9 and TRBJ1-1, the full variable domain is DTGVSQNPRHKITKRGQNVTFRCDPISEHNRLYWYRQTLGQGPEFLTYFQNEAQLEKSRLLSDRFSAERPKGSFSTLEIQRTEQGDSAMYLCASSLSPEYTEAFFGQGTRLTVV.

This chain links TRBV5-1 with TRBJ1-2; D is possibly TRBD1 (5 bases). V dropped 0 bases and J dropped 7 bases, with 7 bases sitting between them. Germline V gene sequence: CDR1 SGHRS, CDR2 YFSETQ. The CDR3 loop spans 12 amino acids. Here the CDR3 reads CASSLAGTGYTF. CDR3 nucleotide sequence: TGCGCCAGCAGCTTGGCCGGGACTGGCTACACCTTC.

The chain recombines TRBV9 with TRBJ1-6; D gene unclear. Germline V gives CDR1 SGDLS, CDR2 YYNGEE. The CDR3 covers 13 residues. With 3 bases removed from V and 6 bases from J, the gap between germline ends came to 7 bases. The CDR3 DNA is TGTGCCAGCAGCGAGATCTTTAATTCACCCCTCCACTTT. Residues: CASSEIFNSPLHF.

The chain has TRBV9 and TRBJ1-5, with D maybe TRBD1 (6 bases). The length of the CDR3 is 16 residues. The germline V gene has CDR1 SGDLS and CDR2 YYNGEE. V lost 3 bases to trimming and J lost 0 bases, with 13 bases between them. CDR3 bases: TGTGCCAGCAGCGAGGGGGGGCGGTATAGCAATCAGCCCCAGCATTTT. This sequence encodes CASSEGGRYSNQPQHF.

The chain is built from TRBV7-2 and TRBJ1-2; D remains unclear. Germline CDR1 and CDR2: SGHTA and FQGNSA. Trimming left V 2 bases short and J 4 bases short, with 17 bases between. The CDR3 runs to 16 residues. CDR3 sequence reads: CASSLIGLGASYGYTF. The CDR3 coding sequence is TGTGCCAGCAGCTTAATTGGTCTGGGAGCAAGCTATGGCTACACCTTC. Combining the CDR3 with reference TRBV7-2 and TRBJ1-2 gives the whole variable domain GAGVSQSPSNKVTEKGKDVELRCDPISGHTALYWYRQSLGQGLEFLIYFQGNSAPDKSGLPSDRFSAERTGGSVSTLTIQRTQQEDSAVYLCASSLIGLGASYGYTFGSGTRLTVV.

The CDR3 DNA sequence: TGTGCCAGTAGTATTAATCTTGGGGGCGACTCTGGAAACACCATATATTTT. The encoded protein is CASSINLGGDSGNTIYF. The gene calls are TRBV19 and TRBJ1-3, with a possible D match to TRBD1 (6 bases). Trimming took off 3 bases at V and 0 bases at J, with 15 bases between the two ends. The germline V gene has CDR1 LNHDA and CDR2 SQIVND (reference sequence). CDR3 size: 17 residues.

The V gene is TRBV29-1, the J gene TRBJ2-2; D is perhaps TRBD2 (6 bases). Trimming took 1 base from V and 3 from J, leaving 18 bases between them. The CDR3 totals 17 residues. Germline CDR1 and CDR2: SQVTM and ANQGSEA. CDR3 bases: TGCAGCGTTGAAGCTTTGAACGGAGGGGAGGACACCGGGGAGCTGTTTTTT. This gives the protein CSVEALNGGEDTGELFF.

In its sample, this clone was seen a few times. V gene TRBV28 combines with J gene TRBJ2-2; D uncertain. The CDR3 totals 15 residues. Trimming removed 1 base at V and 0 bases at J, with 6 bases between. CDR1 is MDHEN and CDR2 is SYDVKM in the germline V gene. The CDR3 sequence: CASSLYSSNTGELFF. In DNA form, the CDR3 reads TGTGCCAGCAGTTTATACTCTTCGAACACCGGGGAGCTGTTTTTT.

This chain connects TRBV10-3 to TRBJ2-7, with 7 bases lining up with TRBD1. V gave up 6 bases and J gave up 5 bases; unmatched junction bases: 10. Per germline, CDR1 ENHRY and CDR2 SYGVKD. The CDR3 runs 14 residues. CDR3 nucleotide sequence: TGTGCCATCAGGGCGACCGGGACAGATGACGAGCAGTACTTC. The encoded protein is CAIRATGTDDEQYF.

In this sample, this clone turned up once. The chain joins TRBV7-2 to TRBJ2-7; the match to TRBD2 covers 9 bases. V shed 0 bases, J shed 3 bases, and the junction held 3 bases outside the gene matches. Germline lookup yields CDR1 SGHTA and CDR2 FQGNSA. The CDR3 spans 15 residues. DNA for the CDR3: TGTGCCAGCAGCTTAGCGATAGCGGGGGTCTACGAGCAGTACTTC. Protein: CASSLAIAGVYEQYF.

The chain employs TRBV11-2 and TRBJ2-7; TRBD1 is a possible D gene (6 bases). The V end lost 7 bases, the J end lost 13 bases, and 17 bases lay between the germline ends. Germline V gene data show CDR1 as SGHAT and CDR2 as FQNNGV. The CDR3 loop spans 11 amino acids. The CDR3 DNA reads as TGTGCCAGCACCTGGGACACGTCGATATACTTC. Protein: CASTWDTSIYF.

The V and J genes are TRBV6-5 and TRBJ2-7; D unresolved. Looked up from germline, CDR1 is MNHEY and CDR2 is SVGAGI. The CDR3 has 13 amino acids. Trimming pared 6 bases from V and 6 bases from J, leaving 15 bases between. The CDR3 DNA reads TGTGCCAGCAGCCTACCAGGCCGAGGCGAGCAGTACTTC. It encodes CASSLPGRGEQYF.

V usage is TRBV7-2 and J usage is TRBJ1-1; the D gene is possibly TRBD1 (6 bases). With 5 bases removed from V and 4 bases from J, the gap between germline ends came to 17 bases. The V gene's germline CDR1 is SGHTA and CDR2 FQGNSA. This CDR3 region has 15 residues. The CDR3 nucleotides are TGTGCCAGCAGCCCCCGGACAGCTGCCAGCACTGAAGCTTTCTTT. This encodes CASSPRTAASTEAFF.

The chain uses TRBV7-3 and TRBJ1-3; perhaps TRBD1 as D (6 bases). The CDR3 is 13 residues long. Deletions cut 3 bases from V and 7 bases from J, with 10 bases between. Germline V gene sequence: CDR1 SGHTA, CDR2 FQGTGA. The CDR3 sequence is CASSLIQGNTIYF. CDR3 nucleotide sequence: TGTGCCAGCAGCTTGATTCAGGGGAACACCATATATTTT.

V gene TRBV3-1 (or the pseudogene TRBV3-2) combines with J gene TRBJ2-1; the D gene is possibly TRBD2 (5 bases). Germline V CDR1 and CDR2: LGHDT, YNNKEL (reference sequence). V lost 4 bases and J lost 2, with 21 bases in between. This CDR3 comprises 18 residues. The CDR3 coding sequence is TGTGCCAGCAGCCTACGGGCGTCCTCTTTGAGGGCCTACAATGAGCAGTTCTTC. Translated, it gives CASSLRASSLRAYNEQFF.